These 3 T cell receptor beta chains originate from one sample sequenced in a study of OX40 agonist ivuxolimab in advanced cancers. The protocol was immunoSEQ multiplex PCR, while the TCRdb copy is restricted to in-frame clones and leaves out a portion. Here the sample spans fewer than 25,000 clones, roughly 80% being singletons. This material consisted of CD4+ or CD8+ T cells sorted from blood, taken in a trial of the OX40 agonist ivuxolimab. Receptor source: an adult with an advanced solid tumor such as melanoma, head and neck, liver or kidney cancer.

On this clone itself: This sample also contains other DNA sequences that code for the same CDR3. J is TRBJ1-4 and V is TRBV9; unclear D gene. CDR1 and CDR2 (germline): SGDLS, YYNGEE. The CDR3 is 13 residues long. Trimming pared 0 bases from V and 5 bases from J, leaving 5 bases between. CDR3 in DNA: TGTGCCAGCAGCGTAGACGGCAATGAAAAACTGTTTTTT. This translates into CASSVDGNEKLFF.

In its sample, this clone ranks as large. The V and J genes are TRBV15 and TRBJ1-4, with 11 positions matching TRBD1. This CDR3 region has 15 residues. The V gene end was trimmed by 5 bases and the J gene end by 6 bases; junction bases not matched to a gene: 5. Germline CDR1 reads LNHNV; CDR2 reads YYDKDF (reference sequence). The CDR3 here is CATSGQGAPDEKLFF. CDR3 sequence (DNA): TGTGCCACCAGCGGACAGGGGGCGCCGGATGAAAAACTGTTTTTT. Drawing the rest from reference TRBV15 and TRBJ1-4, the complete variable domain is DAMVIQNPRYQVTQFGKPVTLSCSQTLNHNVMYWYQQKSSQAPKLLFHYYDKDFNNEADTPDNFQSRRPNTSFCFLDIRSPGLGDTAMYLCATSGQGAPDEKLFFGSGTQLSVL.

This clone was seen a single time. V and J are TRBV11-3 and TRBJ1-1, with D unclear. V lost 3 bases and J lost 1, with 6 bases in between. Germline V CDR1 and CDR2: SGHNT, YENEEA. The CDR3 spans 13 residues. CDR3 sequence (DNA): TGTGCCAGCAGCTTTGGCAGGAACACTGAAGCTTTCTTT. Amino acid sequence: CASSFGRNTEAFF.